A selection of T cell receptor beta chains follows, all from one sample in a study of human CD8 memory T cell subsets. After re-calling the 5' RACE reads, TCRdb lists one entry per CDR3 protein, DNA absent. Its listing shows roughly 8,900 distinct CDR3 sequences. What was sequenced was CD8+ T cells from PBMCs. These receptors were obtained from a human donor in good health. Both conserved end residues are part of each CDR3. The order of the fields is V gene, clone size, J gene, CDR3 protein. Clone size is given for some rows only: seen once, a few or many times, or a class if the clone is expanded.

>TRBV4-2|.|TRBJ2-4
CASSRPTSDAHQYF
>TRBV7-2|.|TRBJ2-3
CASSLAREVPTDTQYF
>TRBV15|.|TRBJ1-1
CATSRLRAEAFF
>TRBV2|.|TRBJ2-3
CASGSDRAADTQYF
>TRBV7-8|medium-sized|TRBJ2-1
CASSPHRDLYNEQFF
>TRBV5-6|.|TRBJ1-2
CASSSIGGYGYTF
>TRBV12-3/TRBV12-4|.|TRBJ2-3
CASSPVDRGLDTQYF
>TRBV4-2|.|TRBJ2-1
CASSQEAGEPFYNEQFF
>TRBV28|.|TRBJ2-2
CASSLPERNTGELFF
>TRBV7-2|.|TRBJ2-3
CASSVPQEADTQYF
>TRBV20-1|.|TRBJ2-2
CSAYSTSGGATGELFF
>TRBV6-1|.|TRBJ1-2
CASSESQGAGGYTF
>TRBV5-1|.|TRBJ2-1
CASSPSTLAGSSYNEQFF
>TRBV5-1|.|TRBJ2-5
CASSLGGHRPEYF
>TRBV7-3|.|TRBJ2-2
CASSFPTGTSPNTGELFF
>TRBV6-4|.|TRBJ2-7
CASTRTTGGWYEQYF
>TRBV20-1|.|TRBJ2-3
CSAFTSGGTDTQYF
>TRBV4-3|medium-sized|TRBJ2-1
CASSQEVGLAGYNEQFF
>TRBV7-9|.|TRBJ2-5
CASSPGPAQETQYF
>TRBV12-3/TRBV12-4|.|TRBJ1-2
CASSFVMGEGYTF
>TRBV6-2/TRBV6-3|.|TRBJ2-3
CASSYYSGRTDTQYF